This passage covers 23 T cell receptor beta chains from one sample sequenced in a study of cytomegalovirus exposure and HLA in healthy donors. In the PCR, 60 Vbeta and 13 Jbeta primers were used. Produced via immunoSEQ multiplex PCR; TCRdb's table is partial and in-frame only. Counted here are approximately 260,000 clones, 70% to 90% occurring once; the ten biggest clones make up 1.5% to 2.5%. The sequencing input was PBMCs. The receptors come from a woman aged 40 to 49 in good health and CMV-seropositive.

In this sample, this clone turned up once. This sequence joins TRBV6-1 and TRBJ2-7; D uncertain. The V gene's germline CDR1 is MNHNS and CDR2 SASEGT. V lost 2 bases and J lost 2, with 7 bases in between. This CDR3 is 13 amino acids long. The CDR3 DNA reads as TGTGCCAGCAGTGAACTAGGAGCCTACGAGCAGTACTTC. This codes for CASSELGAYEQYF.

This clone is a singleton in its sample. V gene TRBV4-3 combines with J gene TRBJ1-2; maybe TRBD1 (5 bases). The germline CDR1 and CDR2 sequences are LGHNA and YSLEER. This CDR3 comprises 13 residues. V was cut by 3 bases and J by 5 bases, with 10 bases left in between. CDR3 residues: CASSHGQGYGYTF. CDR3 sequence (DNA): TGCGCCAGCAGCCACGGGCAGGGTTATGGCTACACCTTC.

The chain joins TRBV6-5 to TRBJ2-4; a possible D gene is TRBD1 (6 bases). CDR1 and CDR2 (germline): MNHEY, SVGAGI. The CDR3 is made up of 14 amino acids. Trimming stripped 4 bases from V and 1 base from J, with 8 bases between. The CDR3 sequence is CASSSRGAKNIQYF. DNA for the CDR3: TGTGCCAGCAGTTCCAGGGGTGCCAAAAACATTCAGTACTTC.

With respect to this clone: A read error is likely, as this CDR3 ends without the conserved phenylalanine or tryptophan. The J gene is TRBJ2-7, the V gene TRBV2, with 14 bases fitting TRBD2. Germline-derived CDR1 and CDR2 are SNHLY and FYNNEI. CDR3 length equals 14 residues. After removal of 6 bases from V and 7 bases from J, the junction contained 5 bases not matched to a gene. The CDR3 sequence is CASRVGTSGGEQYL. In DNA, the CDR3 is TGTGCCAGCAGGGTCGGGACTAGCGGGGGAGAGCAGTACCTC.

J is TRBJ1-6 and V is TRBV30; D unclear. This CDR3 is built from 13 residues. The V end lost 2 bases, the J end lost 11 bases, and 13 bases lay between the germline ends. Germline V gene lookup returns CDR1 GTSNPN and CDR2 SVGIG (reference sequence). This chain's CDR3 is CAWSSAAVTPLHF. The CDR3 bases are TGTGCCTGGAGTTCTGCCGCGGTGACACCCCTCCACTTT. Looking up the rest from reference TRBV30 and TRBJ1-6 gives the full variable domain: SQTIHQWPATLVQPVGSPLSLECTVEGTSNPNLYWYRQAAGRGLQLLFYSVGIGQISSEVPQNLSASRPQDRQFILSSKKLLLSDSGFYLCAWSSAAVTPLHFGNGTRLTVT.

The chain combines TRBV9 with TRBJ2-5, with D tentatively TRBD2 (6 bases). The V gene lost 4 bases and the J gene lost 4 bases, with 14 bases spanning the gap. The length of the CDR3 is 14 residues. Germline values: CDR1 SGDLS, CDR2 YYNGEE. CDR3 nucleotides: TGTGCCAGCAGCCTTGATACTAGCCCAGAGACCCAGTACTTC. Translating gives CASSLDTSPETQYF.

J is TRBJ2-7 and V is TRBV4-3, with D uncertain. Germline V gene data show CDR1 as LGHNA and CDR2 as YSLEER. The CDR3 is made up of 14 amino acids. Trimming pared 0 bases from V and 2 bases from J, leaving 8 bases between. CDR3 amino acids: CASSQEYSTYEQYF. For the CDR3, the DNA is TGCGCCAGCAGCCAAGAGTACAGTACCTACGAGCAGTACTTC.

This clone showed up just once. The chain has TRBV4-2 and TRBJ2-7; possibly TRBD2 for D (5 bases). The CDR3 extends over 17 amino acids. Trimming stripped 1 base from V and 2 bases from J, with 18 bases between. Germline V CDR1 and CDR2: LGHNA, YNFKEQ. The DNA for the CDR3 is TGTGCCAGCAGCCAAGCTTCGGGCGGGCGACTCGCCTACGAGCAGTACTTC. It translates to CASSQASGGRLAYEQYF.

This sequence joins TRBV7-3 and TRBJ2-3; 9 nucleotides match TRBD1. CDR3 length: 17 residues. CDR1 SGHTA and CDR2 FQGTGA come from the germline V gene. With V trimmed by 2 bases and J by 2 bases, 8 bases remained unmatched. CDR3 residues: CASSLAPGQGPTDTQYF. The DNA of the CDR3 is TGTGCCAGCAGCTTAGCGCCGGGACAGGGCCCCACAGATACGCAGTATTTT.

V gene TRBV11-2 combines with J gene TRBJ2-5, with D possibly matching TRBD1 (6 bases). The V end lost 5 bases, the J end lost 11 bases, and 27 bases lay between the germline ends. The CDR3 contains 16 residues. Germline assignment: CDR1 SGHAT and CDR2 FQNNGV. CDR3 amino acids: CASSQGRDISPMEQYF. CDR3 bases: TGTGCCAGCAGCCAAGGCCGGGACATATCTCCTATGGAGCAGTACTTC.

The chain combines TRBV15 with TRBJ2-7; the D gene is possibly TRBD1 (5 bases). V was clipped by 4 bases and J by 4 bases, with 17 bases between them. The CDR3 covers 15 residues. In germline, CDR1 is LNHNV, CDR2 YYDKDF (reference sequence). The CDR3 reads CATSTAGIGAYEQYF. DNA for the CDR3: TGTGCCACCAGCACGGCAGGGATAGGGGCTTACGAGCAGTACTTC.

V gene TRBV5-4 combines with J gene TRBJ2-3; 15 nucleotides match TRBD2. V lost 4 bases, J lost 3 bases, and 9 bases stayed unmatched. The germline V gene encodes CDR1 SGHNT and CDR2 YYREEE (reference sequence). The CDR3 is made up of 18 amino acids. The CDR3 region is CASSPGTSGRPGTDTQYF. CDR3 coding DNA: TGTGCCAGCAGCCCCGGGACTAGCGGGAGGCCGGGTACAGATACGCAGTATTTT.

V is TRBV5-4 and J is TRBJ1-2, with D tentatively TRBD1 (5 bases). V was trimmed by 4 bases and J by 2 bases, leaving 12 bases between them. Germline V lookup: CDR1 SGHNT, CDR2 YYREEE (reference sequence). The CDR3 runs 14 residues. CDR3 bases: TGTGCCAGCAGCATCGACAGCCCCAACTATGGCTACACCTTC. Translated: CASSIDSPNYGYTF.

The chain has TRBV19 and TRBJ1-6, with D possibly TRBD1 on 6 matching bases. This CDR3 spans 17 amino acids. Trimming left V 1 base short and J 9 bases short, with 19 bases between. CDR1 is LNHDA and CDR2 is SQIVND in the germline V gene (reference sequence). CDR3 in amino acids: CASSIAAPGQFSSPLHF. The CDR3 nucleotides read TGTGCCAGTAGTATAGCTGCCCCGGGACAATTCAGTTCACCCCTCCACTTT.

This clone was seen a handful of times. This chain uses TRBV6-1 with TRBJ1-5, with 8 bases fitting TRBD1. The CDR3 sequence is 14 residues long. V gave up 7 bases and J gave up 5 bases; unmatched junction bases: 7. CDR1 is MNHNS, CDR2 SASEGT, per germline. The CDR3 protein is CASNPGQEYQPQHF. DNA for the CDR3: TGTGCCAGCAACCCGGGACAGGAGTATCAGCCCCAGCATTTT.

This chain joins TRBV9 and TRBJ1-4, with D perhaps matching TRBD1 (6 bases). Per germline, CDR1 SGDLS and CDR2 YYNGEE. The CDR3 runs 15 residues. Trimming cost V 1 base and J 6 bases, with 13 bases left between them. The CDR3 DNA follows: TGTGCCAGCAGCGTAACAGGGTTAGTGGATGAAAAACTGTTTTTT. Translated, it gives CASSVTGLVDEKLFF. Full variable domain (remainder filled in from reference TRBV9 and TRBJ1-4): DSGVTQTPKHLITATGQRVTLRCSPRSGDLSVYWYQQSLDQGLQFLIQYYNGEERAKGNILERFSAQQFPDLHSELNLSSLELGDSALYFCASSVTGLVDEKLFFGSGTQLSVL.

The rearrangement uses TRBV6-5 and TRBJ2-5; 8 bases are shared with TRBD1. The CDR3 runs 15 residues. V was pared by 5 bases and J by 5 bases, with 10 bases of the junction left unmatched. The germline V gene has CDR1 MNHEY and CDR2 SVGAGI. CDR3 loop: CASSHRGQEWETQYF. CDR3 nucleotide sequence: TGTGCCAGCAGTCACCGGGGACAGGAGTGGGAGACCCAGTACTTC.

The V call is TRBV27, the J call TRBJ2-6, with D maybe TRBD1 (6 bases). The V and J ends lost 4 bases and 1 base respectively, with 11 bases between them. Germline CDR1 and CDR2: MNHEY and SMNVEV (reference sequence). The CDR3 loop spans 16 amino acids. The CDR3 here is CASSSHRASGANVLTF. The CDR3 DNA is TGTGCCAGCAGTTCGCACAGGGCGTCTGGGGCCAACGTCCTGACTTTC.

V and J are TRBV7-2 and TRBJ1-3; D is ambiguous. V lost 5 bases and J lost 3, with 5 bases in between. Germline loops: CDR1 SGHTA, CDR2 FQGNSA. The CDR3 spans 12 residues. CDR3 residues: CASSIGGNTIYF. CDR3 DNA: TGTGCCAGCAGCATCGGTGGAAACACCATATATTTT.

This chain connects TRBV28 to TRBJ1-5; tentatively, D is TRBD1 (6 bases). CDR3 size: 14 residues. In germline, CDR1 is MDHEN, CDR2 SYDVKM. Trimming removed 2 bases at V and 7 bases at J, with 12 bases between. This CDR3 is CASSLPGEFQPQHF. As DNA, the CDR3 is TGTGCCAGCAGTTTACCAGGGGAATTCCAGCCCCAGCATTTT.

V gene TRBV27 combines with J gene TRBJ1-1, with D perhaps matching TRBD1 (6 bases). Per germline, CDR1 MNHEY and CDR2 SMNVEV (reference sequence). Between the trimmed V and J ends, which lost 7 bases and 4 bases, there was a span of 13 bases. The CDR3 is 13 residues long. The CDR3 DNA sequence: TGTGCCAGCACCAAAGGGGGGGGCACTGAAGCTTTCTTT. Translation: CASTKGGGTEAFF.

The chain employs TRBV19 and TRBJ1-1; weak D call: TRBD1 (6 bases). The CDR3 sequence is 16 residues long. Trimming shortened V by 6 bases and J by 2 bases, and 19 bases separated the two germline ends. Germline V gene lookup returns CDR1 LNHDA and CDR2 SQIVND (reference sequence). The CDR3 spells CASRTSGAQLNTEAFF. DNA for the CDR3: TGTGCCAGTAGGACTTCAGGGGCCCAACTAAACACTGAAGCTTTCTTT.

The V and J genes are TRBV30 and TRBJ2-7; possible D gene TRBD2, 5 bases. From germline, CDR1 is GTSNPN and CDR2 SVGIG (reference sequence). This CDR3 is built from 13 residues. V lost 4 bases to trimming and J lost 3 bases, with 13 bases between them. The chain's CDR3 is CAWNGLGGYEQYF. In DNA, the CDR3 is TGTGCCTGGAACGGGCTAGGAGGCTACGAGCAGTACTTC.